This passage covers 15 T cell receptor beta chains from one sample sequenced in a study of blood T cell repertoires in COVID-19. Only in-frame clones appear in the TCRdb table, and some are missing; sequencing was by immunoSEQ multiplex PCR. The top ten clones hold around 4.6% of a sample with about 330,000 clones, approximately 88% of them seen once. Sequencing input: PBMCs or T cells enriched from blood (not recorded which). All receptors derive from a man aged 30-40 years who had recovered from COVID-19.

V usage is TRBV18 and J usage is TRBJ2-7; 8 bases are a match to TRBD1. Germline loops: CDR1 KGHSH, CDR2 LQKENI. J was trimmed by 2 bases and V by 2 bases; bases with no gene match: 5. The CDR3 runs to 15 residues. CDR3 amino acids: CASSPKTGVTYEQYF. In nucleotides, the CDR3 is TGTGCCAGCTCACCAAAGACAGGGGTGACCTACGAGCAGTACTTC.

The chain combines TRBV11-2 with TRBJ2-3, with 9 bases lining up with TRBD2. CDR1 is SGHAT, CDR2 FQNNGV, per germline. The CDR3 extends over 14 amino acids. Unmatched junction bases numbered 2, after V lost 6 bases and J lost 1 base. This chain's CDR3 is CASRERGGTDTQYF. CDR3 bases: TGTGCCAGCAGAGAGCGGGGGGGCACAGATACGCAGTATTTT.

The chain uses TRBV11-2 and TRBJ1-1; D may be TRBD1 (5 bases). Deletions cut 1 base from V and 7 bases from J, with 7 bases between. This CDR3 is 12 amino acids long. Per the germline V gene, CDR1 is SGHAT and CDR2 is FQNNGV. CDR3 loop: CASSLVGGEAFF. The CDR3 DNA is TGTGCCAGCAGCTTAGTGGGGGGTGAAGCTTTCTTT.

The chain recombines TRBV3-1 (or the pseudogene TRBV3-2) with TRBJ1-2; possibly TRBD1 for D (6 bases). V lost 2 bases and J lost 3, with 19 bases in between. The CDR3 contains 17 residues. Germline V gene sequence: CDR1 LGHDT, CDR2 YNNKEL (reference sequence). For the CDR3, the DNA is TGTGCCAGCAGCCAATCGGGACAAACACTCTTACACTATGGCTACACCTTC. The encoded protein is CASSQSGQTLLHYGYTF.

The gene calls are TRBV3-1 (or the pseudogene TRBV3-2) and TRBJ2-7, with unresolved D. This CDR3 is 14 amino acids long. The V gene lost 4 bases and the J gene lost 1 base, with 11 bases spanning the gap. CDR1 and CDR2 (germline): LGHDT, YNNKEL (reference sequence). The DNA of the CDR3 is TGTGCCAGCAGCCCACAGTCAATTTCCTACGAGCAGTACTTC. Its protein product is CASSPQSISYEQYF.

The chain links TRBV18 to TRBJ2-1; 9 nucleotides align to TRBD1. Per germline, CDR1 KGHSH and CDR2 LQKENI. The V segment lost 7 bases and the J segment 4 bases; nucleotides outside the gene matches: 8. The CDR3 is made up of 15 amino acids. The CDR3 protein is CASFGTGSNYNEQFF. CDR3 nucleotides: TGTGCCAGCTTCGGGACAGGGTCAAATTACAATGAGCAGTTCTTC.

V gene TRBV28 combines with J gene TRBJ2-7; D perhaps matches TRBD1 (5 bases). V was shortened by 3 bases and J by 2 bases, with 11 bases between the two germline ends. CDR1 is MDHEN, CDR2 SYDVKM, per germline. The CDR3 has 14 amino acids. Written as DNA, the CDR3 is TGTGCCAGCAGTTTCTCCGACAGACCCTACGAGCAGTACTTC. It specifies CASSFSDRPYEQYF.

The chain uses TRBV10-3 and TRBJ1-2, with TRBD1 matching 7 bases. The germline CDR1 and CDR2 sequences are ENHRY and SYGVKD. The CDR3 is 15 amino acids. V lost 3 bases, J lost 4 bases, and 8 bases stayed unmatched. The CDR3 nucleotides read TGTGCCATCAGTGACCCAGGGGGACGGCGCTATGGCTACACCTTC. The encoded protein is CAISDPGGRRYGYTF.

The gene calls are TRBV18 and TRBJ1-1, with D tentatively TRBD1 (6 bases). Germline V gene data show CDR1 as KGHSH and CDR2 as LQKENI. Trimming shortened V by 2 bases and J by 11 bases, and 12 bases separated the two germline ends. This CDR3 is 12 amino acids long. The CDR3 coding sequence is TGTGCCAGCTCACCATCAGGGGCGCAGGCTTTCTTT. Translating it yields CASSPSGAQAFF.

The CDR3 protein is CASSFSQSYEQYF. CDR3 DNA: TGTGCCAGCAGTTTTTCACAGTCCTACGAGCAGTACTTC. V usage is TRBV12-3 or TRBV12-4 and J usage is TRBJ2-7; D gene uncertain. Trimming took 3 bases from V and 1 from J, leaving 7 bases between them. The CDR3 sequence is 13 residues long.

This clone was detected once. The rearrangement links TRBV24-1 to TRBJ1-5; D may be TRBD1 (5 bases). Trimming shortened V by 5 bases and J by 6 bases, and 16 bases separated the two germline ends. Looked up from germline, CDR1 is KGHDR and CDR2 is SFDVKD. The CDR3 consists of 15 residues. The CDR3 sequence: CATSGGGAGSQPQHF. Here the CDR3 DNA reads TGTGCCACCAGTGGGGGCGGGGCGGGATCTCAGCCCCAGCATTTT.

The CDR3 region is CASSRLTGTGGYNSPLHF. The DNA of the CDR3 is TGTGCCAGCAGCCGCCTCACCGGGACAGGGGGCTATAATTCACCCCTCCACTTT. The J gene is TRBJ1-6, the V gene TRBV3-1 (or the pseudogene TRBV3-2); TRBD1 matches 11 bases. Per the germline V gene, CDR1 is LGHDT and CDR2 is YNNKEL (reference sequence). V shed 4 bases, J shed 3 bases, and the junction held 8 bases outside the gene matches. The length of the CDR3 is 18 residues.

CDR3 loop: CASSLSVETGATNEKLFF. The CDR3 DNA sequence: TGTGCCAGCAGTTTATCGGTCGAGACAGGGGCAACTAATGAAAAACTGTTTTTT. The chain combines TRBV28 with TRBJ1-4; 8 positions match TRBD1. Germline V gene lookup returns CDR1 MDHEN and CDR2 SYDVKM. The CDR3 sequence is 18 residues long. Losses at the gene ends were 1 base for V and 0 bases for J; bases not matched to a gene: 7.

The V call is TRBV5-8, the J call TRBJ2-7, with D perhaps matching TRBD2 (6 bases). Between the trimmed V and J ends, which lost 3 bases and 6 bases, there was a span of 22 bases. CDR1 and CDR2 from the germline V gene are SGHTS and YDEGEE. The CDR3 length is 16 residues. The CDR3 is CASSSWRGNRWLEQYF. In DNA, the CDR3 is TGTGCCAGCAGCTCGTGGCGGGGAAATAGGTGGCTCGAGCAGTACTTC. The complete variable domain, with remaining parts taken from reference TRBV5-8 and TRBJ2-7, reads EAGVTQSPTHLIKTRGQQATLRCSPISGHTSVYWYQQALGLGLQFLLWYDEGEERNRGNFPPRFSGRQFPNYSSELNVNALELEDSALYLCASSSWRGNRWLEQYFGPGTRLTVT.

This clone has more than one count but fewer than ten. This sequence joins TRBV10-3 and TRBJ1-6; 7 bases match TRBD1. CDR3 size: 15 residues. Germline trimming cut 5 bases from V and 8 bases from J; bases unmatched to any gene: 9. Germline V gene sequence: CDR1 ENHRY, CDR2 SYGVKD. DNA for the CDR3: TGTGCCATCAGTCCCCGGGACAGCCTACATTCACCCCTCCACTTT. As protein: CAISPRDSLHSPLHF.